This T cell receptor (beta chain) was obtained from a study of T cell repertoires in cytomegalovirus infection. Study-wide context: Evidence of both CMV infection and a matching HLA type came from public TCR beta signatures. Whole-study results and caveats: CMV carriers with the relevant HLA were identified by cumulative public TCR beta family frequency. The ex vivo response was dominated by HLA-C-restricted CMV-specific TCR beta clonotypes.

This clonotype has more than one count but fewer than ten. The antigen is unknown. From germline, CDR1 is MDHEN and CDR2 SYDVKM. The CDR3 is made up of 14 amino acids. V lost 6 bases to trimming and J lost 5 bases; unmatched junction nucleotides: 9. TCRdb re-called the reads through MiXCR, storing one row per CDR3 protein. In the table there are more than 150,000 distinct CDR3 sequences, approximately 19% of which are singletons. The sequence came from a human donor in good health (CMV status not recorded). Some clones in this sample may be carry-over from other donors' samples. V is TRBV28 and J is TRBJ1-1; 7 nucleotides line up with TRBD1. Source material: PBMCs. CDR3 nucleotide sequence: TGTGCCAGCAGCTCGACAGGGTTGCGGACTGAAGCTTTCTTT. Translation: CASSSTGLRTEAFF.